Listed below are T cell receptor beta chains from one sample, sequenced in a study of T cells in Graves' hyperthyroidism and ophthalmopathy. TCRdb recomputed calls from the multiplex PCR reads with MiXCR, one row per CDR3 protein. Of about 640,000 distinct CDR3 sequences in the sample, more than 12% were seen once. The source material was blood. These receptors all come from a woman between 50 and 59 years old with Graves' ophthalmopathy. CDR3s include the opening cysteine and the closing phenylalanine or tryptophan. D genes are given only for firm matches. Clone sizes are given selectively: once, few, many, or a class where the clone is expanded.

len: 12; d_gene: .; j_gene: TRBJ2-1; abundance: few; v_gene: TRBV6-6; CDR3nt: TGTGCCAGCAGTTACAACCGGAATGAGCAGTTCTTC; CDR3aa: CASSYNRNEQFF
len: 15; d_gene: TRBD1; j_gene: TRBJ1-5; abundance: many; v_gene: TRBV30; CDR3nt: TGTGCCTGGAGTACCGGGACAGCCCTCAATCAGCCCCAGCATTTT; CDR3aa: CAWSTGTALNQPQHF
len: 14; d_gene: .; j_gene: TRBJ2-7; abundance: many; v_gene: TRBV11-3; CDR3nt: TGTGCCAGCAGCCCGAATGGTCGAAACTACGAGCAGTACTTC; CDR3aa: CASSPNGRNYEQYF
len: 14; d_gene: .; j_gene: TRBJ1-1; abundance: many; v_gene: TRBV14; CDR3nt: TGTGCCAGCAGCCAAGTTGCGGTGAACACTGAAGCTTTCTTT; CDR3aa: CASSQVAVNTEAFF
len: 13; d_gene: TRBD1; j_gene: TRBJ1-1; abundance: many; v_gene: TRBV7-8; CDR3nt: TGTGCCAGCAGCCACGACAGGGGGCGAAAAGCTTTCTTT; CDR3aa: CASSHDRGRKAFF
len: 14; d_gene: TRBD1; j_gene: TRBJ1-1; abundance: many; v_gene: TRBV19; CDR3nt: TGTGCCAGTAGTATGGGACAGAGAAACACTGAAGCTTTCTTT; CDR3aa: CASSMGQRNTEAFF
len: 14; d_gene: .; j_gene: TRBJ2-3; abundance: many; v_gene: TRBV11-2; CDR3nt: TGTGCCAGCAGCTTCAGGGTCGGGACAGATACGCAGTATTTT; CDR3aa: CASSFRVGTDTQYF
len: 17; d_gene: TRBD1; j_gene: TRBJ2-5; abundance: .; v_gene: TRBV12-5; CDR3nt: TGTGCTAGTGGTCTGACTCCTTACCAGGGGGCTGGAGAGACCCAGTACTTC; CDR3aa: CASGLTPYQGAGETQYF
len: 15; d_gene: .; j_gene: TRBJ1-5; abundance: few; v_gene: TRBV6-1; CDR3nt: TGTGCCAGCAGTGAAGTCTGGGATGGGAATCAGCCCCAGCATTTT; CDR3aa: CASSEVWDGNQPQHF
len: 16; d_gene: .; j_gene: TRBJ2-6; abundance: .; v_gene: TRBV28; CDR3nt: TGTGCCAGCAGTTTTGGTCGAGGGTTTGGGGCCAACGTCCTGACTTTC; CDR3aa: CASSFGRGFGANVLTF
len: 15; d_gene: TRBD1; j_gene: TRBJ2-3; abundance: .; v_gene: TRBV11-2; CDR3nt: TGTGCCAGCAGCTGGACAGGGGGCGCGAGGTATACGCAGTATTTT; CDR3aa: CASSWTGGARYTQYF
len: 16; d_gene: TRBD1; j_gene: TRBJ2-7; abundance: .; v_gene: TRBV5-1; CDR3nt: TGCGCCAGCACCACTTGGCCCGGGACAGGGGACTACGAGCAGTACTTC; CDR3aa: CASTTWPGTGDYEQYF
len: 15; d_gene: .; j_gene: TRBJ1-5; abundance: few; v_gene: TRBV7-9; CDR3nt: TGTGCCAGCAGCTTAGGGGGGGATTATCGGCAGCCCCAGCATTTT; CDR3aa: CASSLGGDYRQPQHF
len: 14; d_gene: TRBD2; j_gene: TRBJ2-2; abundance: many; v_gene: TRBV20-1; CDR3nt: TGCAGTGCTACGCTAGCGGGTTACACCGGGGAGCTGTTTTTT; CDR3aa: CSATLAGYTGELFF
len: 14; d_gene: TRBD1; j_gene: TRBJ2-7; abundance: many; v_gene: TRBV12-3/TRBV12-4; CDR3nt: TGTGCCAGCAGCCGCGACAGGGGAACCTACGAGCAGTACTTC; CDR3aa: CASSRDRGTYEQYF
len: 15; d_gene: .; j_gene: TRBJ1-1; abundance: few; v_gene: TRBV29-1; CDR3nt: TGCAGCGTTGAAGTTTTGGGGGGGGTACTCACTGAAGCTTTCTTT; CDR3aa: CSVEVLGGVLTEAFF
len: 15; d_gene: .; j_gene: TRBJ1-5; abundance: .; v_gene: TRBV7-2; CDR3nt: TGTGCCAGCAGCCCACACGACAGGAATGATCAGCCCCAGCATTTT; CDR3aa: CASSPHDRNDQPQHF
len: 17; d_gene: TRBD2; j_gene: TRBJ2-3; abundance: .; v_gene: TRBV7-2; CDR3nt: TGTGCCAGCAGCTTTAGGCTGAGGACTAGCGGGGCAGATACGCAGTATTTT; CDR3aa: CASSFRLRTSGADTQYF
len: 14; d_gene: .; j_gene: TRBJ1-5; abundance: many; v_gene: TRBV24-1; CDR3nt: TGTGCCACCAGTGGGGCAGGGCAGAATCAGCCCCAGCATTTT; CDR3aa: CATSGAGQNQPQHF
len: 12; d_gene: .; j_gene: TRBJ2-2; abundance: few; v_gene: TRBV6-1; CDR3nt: TGTGCCAGTACAGGGTTTACCGGGGAGCTGTTTTTT; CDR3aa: CASTGFTGELFF
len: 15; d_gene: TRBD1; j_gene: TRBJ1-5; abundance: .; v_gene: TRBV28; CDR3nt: TGTGCCAGCAGTTTCGACAGGGCGACCGGTCAGCCCCAGCATTTT; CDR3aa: CASSFDRATGQPQHF
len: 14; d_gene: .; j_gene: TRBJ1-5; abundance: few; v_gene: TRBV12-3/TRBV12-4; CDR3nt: TGTGCCAGCACCAAGGACACAATCAATCAGCCCCAGCATTTT; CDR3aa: CASTKDTINQPQHF
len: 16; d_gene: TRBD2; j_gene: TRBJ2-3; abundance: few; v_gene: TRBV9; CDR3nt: TGTGCCAGCAGCGTGACTAGCGGGAGGGCCATAGATACGCAGTATTTT; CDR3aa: CASSVTSGRAIDTQYF
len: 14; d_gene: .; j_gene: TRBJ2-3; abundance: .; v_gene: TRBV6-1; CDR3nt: TGTGCCAGCAGCCACGGTCCGGGCTTAGATACGCAGTATTTT; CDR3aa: CASSHGPGLDTQYF
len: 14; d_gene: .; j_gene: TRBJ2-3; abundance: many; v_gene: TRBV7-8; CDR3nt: TGTGCCAGCAGCCCCCTGGGGAGCACAGATACGCAGTATTTT; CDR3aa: CASSPLGSTDTQYF
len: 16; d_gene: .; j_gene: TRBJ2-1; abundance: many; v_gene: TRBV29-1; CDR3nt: TGCAGCGTTGCGGAGGCGGCGCGGAGCTCCTACAATGAGCAGTTCTTC; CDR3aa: CSVAEAARSSYNEQFF
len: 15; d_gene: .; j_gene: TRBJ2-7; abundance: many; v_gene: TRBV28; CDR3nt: TGTGCCAGCAGTCCTCCAAGGGGTTTCACCTACGAGCAGTACTTC; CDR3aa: CASSPPRGFTYEQYF
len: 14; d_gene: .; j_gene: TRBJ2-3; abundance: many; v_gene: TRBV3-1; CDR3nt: TGTGCCAGCAGCCAAGTGTTGGGGCAAGGTACGCAGTATTTT; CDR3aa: CASSQVLGQGTQYF
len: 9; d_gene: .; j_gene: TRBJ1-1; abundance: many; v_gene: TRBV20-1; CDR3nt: TGCAGTGCTGGCTCCCTGGCTTTCTTT; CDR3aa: CSAGSLAFF
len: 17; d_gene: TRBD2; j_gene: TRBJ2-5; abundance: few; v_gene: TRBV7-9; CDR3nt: TGTGCCAGCAGCCCAGGGACTAGCGGGAGAATCCAAGAGACCCAGTACTTC; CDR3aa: CASSPGTSGRIQETQYF
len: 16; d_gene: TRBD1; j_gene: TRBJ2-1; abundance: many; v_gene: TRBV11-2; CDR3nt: TGTGCCAGCACCTTTGTGGGGACAGGGGTTCTCAATGAGCAGTTCTTC; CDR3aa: CASTFVGTGVLNEQFF
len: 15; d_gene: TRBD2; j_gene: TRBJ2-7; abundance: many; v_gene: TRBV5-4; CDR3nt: TGTGCCAGCAGCAAGGGACTAGCGGATACCTACGAGCAGTACTTC; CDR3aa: CASSKGLADTYEQYF
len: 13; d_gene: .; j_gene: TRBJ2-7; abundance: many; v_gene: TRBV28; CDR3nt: TGTGCCAGCAGATCTTATAACCGGGGGGAGCAGTACTTC; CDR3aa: CASRSYNRGEQYF
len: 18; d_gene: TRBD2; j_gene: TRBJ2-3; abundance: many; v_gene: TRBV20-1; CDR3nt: TGCAGTGCTAGAGATCTGGCTAGCGGGAGCTTTACCACAGATACGCAGTATTTT; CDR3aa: CSARDLASGSFTTDTQYF
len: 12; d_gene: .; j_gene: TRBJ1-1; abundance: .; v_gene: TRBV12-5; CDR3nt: TGTGCTAGTGGTTTGACGAGGACTGAAGCTTTCTTT; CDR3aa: CASGLTRTEAFF
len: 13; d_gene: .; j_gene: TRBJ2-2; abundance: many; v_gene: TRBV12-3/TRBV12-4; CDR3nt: TGTGCCAGCAGTCAAATGGGGACCGGGGAGCTGTTTTTT; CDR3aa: CASSQMGTGELFF
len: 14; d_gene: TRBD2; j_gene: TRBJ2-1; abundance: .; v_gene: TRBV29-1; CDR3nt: TGCAGCGCCGGAGCGGGAAACTCCTACAATGAGCAGTTCTTC; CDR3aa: CSAGAGNSYNEQFF
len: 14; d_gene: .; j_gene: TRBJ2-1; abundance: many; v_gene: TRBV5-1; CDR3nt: TGCGCCAGCAGCTTGGTGGCAGGTAACCATGAGCAGTTCTTC; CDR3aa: CASSLVAGNHEQFF
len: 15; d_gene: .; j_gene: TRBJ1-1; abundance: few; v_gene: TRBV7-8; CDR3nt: TGTGCCAGCAGCTTGCATGGGGAGTTGGACACTGAAGCTTTCTTT; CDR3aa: CASSLHGELDTEAFF
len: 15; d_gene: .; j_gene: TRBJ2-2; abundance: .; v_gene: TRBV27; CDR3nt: TGTGCCAACAGTCCCCGCGAGGGGATCACCGGGGAGCTGTTTTTT; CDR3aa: CANSPREGITGELFF
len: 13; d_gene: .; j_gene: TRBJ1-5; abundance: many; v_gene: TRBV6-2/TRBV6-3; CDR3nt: TGTGCCAGCGGGTACGGGGGCAATCAGCCCCAGCATTTT; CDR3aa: CASGYGGNQPQHF
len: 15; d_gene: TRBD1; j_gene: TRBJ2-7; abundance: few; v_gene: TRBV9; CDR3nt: TGTGCCAGCAGCGCCGACTCCGGGACAGACTACGAGCAGTACTTC; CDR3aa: CASSADSGTDYEQYF
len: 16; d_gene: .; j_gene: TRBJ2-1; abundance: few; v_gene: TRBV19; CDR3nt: TGTGCCAGTAGTATAGACCGGGGACTCGTTTACAATGAGCAGTTCTTC; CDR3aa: CASSIDRGLVYNEQFF
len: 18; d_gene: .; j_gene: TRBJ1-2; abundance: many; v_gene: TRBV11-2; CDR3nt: TGTGCCAGCAGCTTAAACCGAGGAGGAGCCTATGGAATCTATGGCTACACCTTC; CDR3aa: CASSLNRGGAYGIYGYTF
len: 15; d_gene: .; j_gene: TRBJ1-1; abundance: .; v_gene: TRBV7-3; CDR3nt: TGTGCCAGCAGCTTGACAGTAATTAGGAACACTGAAGCTTTCTTT; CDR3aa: CASSLTVIRNTEAFF
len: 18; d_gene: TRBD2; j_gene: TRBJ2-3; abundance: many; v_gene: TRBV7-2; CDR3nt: TGTGCCAGCAGCTTAATGATGGGGGCTAGCGGGTACACAGATACGCAGTATTTT; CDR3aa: CASSLMMGASGYTDTQYF
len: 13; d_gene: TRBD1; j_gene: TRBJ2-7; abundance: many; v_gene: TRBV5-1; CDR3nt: TGCGCCAGCAGCAAACGACAGGGTCACGAGCAGTACTTC; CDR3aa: CASSKRQGHEQYF
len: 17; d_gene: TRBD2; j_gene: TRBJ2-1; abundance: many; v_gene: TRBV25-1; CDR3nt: TGTGCCAGCAGTGACTTACTAGCGCTTAGCTCCTACAATGAGCAGTTCTTC; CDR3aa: CASSDLLALSSYNEQFF